The clone carrying this TCR beta chain appeared many times. The target antigen is unknown. With 10-nucleotide random UMIs, 5'RACE was used to make the cDNA. TCRdb passed the 5' RACE reads through MiXCR, listing each CDR3 protein once. The data contain approximately 31,000 distinct CDR3 sequences, roughly 4.4% of them singletons. The CDR3 runs to 14 residues. V gave up 0 bases and J gave up 5 bases, with 9 bases separating them. CDR1 is LGHNA, CDR2 YSLEER, per germline. The healthy controls volunteered at a blood bank in Maryland, USA. The sample originates from a study of neurological immune-mediated disorders. The study, taken as a whole, reports: The study found the most TCR clonal expansion in HTLV-1-associated myelopathy and the least in multiple sclerosis, below healthy controls. CDR3 amino acid sequences of expanded clones were not shared across subjects, a result suggesting private repertoires in all groups.

V gene TRBV4-3 combines with J gene TRBJ2-3, with D hard to call. Sequencing input: PBMCs. The clonotype originates from a man between 18 and 35 years old in good health. This CDR3 reads CASSQEALLDTQYF. The DNA for the CDR3 is TGCGCCAGCAGCCAAGAAGCCTTACTAGATACGCAGTATTTT.